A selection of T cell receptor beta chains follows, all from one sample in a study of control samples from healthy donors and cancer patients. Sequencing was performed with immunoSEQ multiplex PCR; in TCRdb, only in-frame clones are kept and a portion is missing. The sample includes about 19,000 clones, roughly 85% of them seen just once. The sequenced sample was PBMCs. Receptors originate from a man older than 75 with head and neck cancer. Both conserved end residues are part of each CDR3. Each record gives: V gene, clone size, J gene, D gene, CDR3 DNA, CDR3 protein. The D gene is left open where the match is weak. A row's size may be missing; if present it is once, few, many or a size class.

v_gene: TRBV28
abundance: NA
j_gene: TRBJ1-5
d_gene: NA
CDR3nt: TGTGCCAGCACCATTCTGGGGGTTCCTAGCTTAAATCAGCCCCAGCATTTT
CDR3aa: CASTILGVPSLNQPQHF

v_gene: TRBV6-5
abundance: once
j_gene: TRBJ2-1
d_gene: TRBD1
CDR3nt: TGTGCCAGCAGCCGGGACAGCTCCTACAATGAGCAGTTCTTC
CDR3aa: CASSRDSSYNEQFF

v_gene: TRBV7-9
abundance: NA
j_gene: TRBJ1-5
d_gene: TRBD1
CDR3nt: TGTGCCAGCAGCTCAGGGGGCTGGGGCAATCAGCCCCAGCATTTT
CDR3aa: CASSSGGWGNQPQHF

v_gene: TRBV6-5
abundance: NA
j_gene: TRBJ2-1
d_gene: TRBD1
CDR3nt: TGTGCCAGCAGTTATCGGGACAGGGGCCCTAGTGAGCAGTTCTTC
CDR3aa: CASSYRDRGPSEQFF

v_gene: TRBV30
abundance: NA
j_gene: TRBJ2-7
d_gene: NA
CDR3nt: TGTGCCTGGACTGTCGGGTGGGGGCTTTCCTACGAGCAGTACTTC
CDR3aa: CAWTVGWGLSYEQYF

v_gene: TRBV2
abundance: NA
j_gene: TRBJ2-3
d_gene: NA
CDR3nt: TGTGCCAGCAGTGAGGCCACAGATACGCAGTATTTT
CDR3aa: CASSEATDTQYF

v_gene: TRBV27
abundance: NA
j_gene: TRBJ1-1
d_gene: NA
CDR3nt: TGTGCCAGCAGTTTATCGAGGGCCGGGGCCATTGAAGCTTTCTTT
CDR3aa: CASSLSRAGAIEAFF

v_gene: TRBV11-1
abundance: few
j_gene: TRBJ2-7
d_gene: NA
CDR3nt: TGTGCCAGCAGCGTTGGAGGGGGCGGTTACGAGCAGTACTTC
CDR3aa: CASSVGGGGYEQYF

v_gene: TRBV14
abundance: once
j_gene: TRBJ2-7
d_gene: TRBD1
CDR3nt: TGTGCCAGCAGCCAACCCGGGACAGGGTTCGAGCAGTACTTC
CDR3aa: CASSQPGTGFEQYF

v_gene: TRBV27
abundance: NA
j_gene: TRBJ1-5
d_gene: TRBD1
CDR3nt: TGTGCCAGCAGTTTAAAGGGGACAGTGAGCAATCAGCCCCAGCATTTT
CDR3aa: CASSLKGTVSNQPQHF

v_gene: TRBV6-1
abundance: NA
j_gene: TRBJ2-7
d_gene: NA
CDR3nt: TGTGCCAGCAGTGAAGCAACGTACGGATTTAGCTCCTACGAGCAGTACTTC
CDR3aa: CASSEATYGFSSYEQYF

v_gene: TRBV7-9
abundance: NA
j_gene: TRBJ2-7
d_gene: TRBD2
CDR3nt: TGTGCCAGCAGCCTCTCGGGAGGATACGAGCAGTACTTC
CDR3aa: CASSLSGGYEQYF

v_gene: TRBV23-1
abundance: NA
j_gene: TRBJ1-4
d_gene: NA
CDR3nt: TGCGCCAGCAGTCGGGCAGGGTTCGGAAAACTGTTTTTT
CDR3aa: CASSRAGFGKLFF

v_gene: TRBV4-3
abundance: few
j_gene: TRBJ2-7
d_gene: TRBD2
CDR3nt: TGCGCCAGCAGCCTGGGACTAGCGGGAGAAAACGAGCAGTACTTC
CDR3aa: CASSLGLAGENEQYF

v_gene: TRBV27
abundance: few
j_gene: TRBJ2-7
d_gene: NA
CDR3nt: TGTGCCAGCAGTTTAAGGGAGGACTACGAGCAGTACTTC
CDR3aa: CASSLREDYEQYF

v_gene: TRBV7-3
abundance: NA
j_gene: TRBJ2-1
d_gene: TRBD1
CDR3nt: TGTGCCAGCAGCTCTTGGACAGGGAATGAGCAGTTCTTC
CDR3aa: CASSSWTGNEQFF

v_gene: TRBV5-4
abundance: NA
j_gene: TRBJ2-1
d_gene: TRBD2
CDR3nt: TGTGCCAGCAGTACGGGTAGCGGGGGCTACAATGAGCAGTTCTTC
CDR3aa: CASSTGSGGYNEQFF

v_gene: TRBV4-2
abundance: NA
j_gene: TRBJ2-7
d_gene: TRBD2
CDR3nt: TGTGCCAGCAGCCCAAGCCCGGGGTGGGGGGGATCCTACGAGCAGTACTTC
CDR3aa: CASSPSPGWGGSYEQYF

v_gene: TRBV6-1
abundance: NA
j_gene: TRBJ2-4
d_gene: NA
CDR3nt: TGTGCCAGCAGTGAAGCAGCGGCAGGGGGGAAAAACATTCAGTACTTC
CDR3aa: CASSEAAAGGKNIQYF

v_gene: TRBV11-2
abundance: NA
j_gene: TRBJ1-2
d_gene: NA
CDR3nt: TGTGCCAGCAGCTCAGGACAGACCATCTATGGCTACACCTTC
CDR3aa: CASSSGQTIYGYTF

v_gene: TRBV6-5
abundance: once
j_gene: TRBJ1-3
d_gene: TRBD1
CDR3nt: TGTGCCAGCAGTTATGCCGGGACAGGGAGCACCATATATTTT
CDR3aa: CASSYAGTGSTIYF

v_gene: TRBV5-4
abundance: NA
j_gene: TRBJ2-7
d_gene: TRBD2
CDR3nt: TGTGCCAGCAGCTTCACTAGCGGGAGTATAGGGTCCTACGAGCAGTACTTC
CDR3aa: CASSFTSGSIGSYEQYF

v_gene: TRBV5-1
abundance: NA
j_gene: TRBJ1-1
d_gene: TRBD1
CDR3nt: TGCGCCAGCAGCCCCCGGACAGGGACTAACACTGAAGCTTTCTTT
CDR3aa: CASSPRTGTNTEAFF

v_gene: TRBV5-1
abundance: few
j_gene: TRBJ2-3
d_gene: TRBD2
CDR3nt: TGCGCCAGCAGCTCAGCGGGGGGGCCAGATACGCAGTATTTT
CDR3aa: CASSSAGGPDTQYF

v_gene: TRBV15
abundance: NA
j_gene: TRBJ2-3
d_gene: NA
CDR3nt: TGTGCCACGGGGTCAGGGGCGGGAGATACGCAGTATTTT
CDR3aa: CATGSGAGDTQYF

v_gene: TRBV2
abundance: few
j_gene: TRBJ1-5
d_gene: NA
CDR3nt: TGTGCCAGCAGTGAAGTGGGGTCACAAAGCAATCAGCCCCAGCATTTT
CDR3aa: CASSEVGSQSNQPQHF

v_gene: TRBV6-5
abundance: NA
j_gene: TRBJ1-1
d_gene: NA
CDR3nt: TGTGCCAGCAGTTACATCGGGGCGGGGAGGGCCACTGAAGCTTTCTTT
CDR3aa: CASSYIGAGRATEAFF

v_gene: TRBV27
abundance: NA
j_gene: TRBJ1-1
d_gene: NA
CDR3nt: TGTGCCAGCAGTCCATTTGGACGGATCACTGAAGCTTTCTTT
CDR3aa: CASSPFGRITEAFF

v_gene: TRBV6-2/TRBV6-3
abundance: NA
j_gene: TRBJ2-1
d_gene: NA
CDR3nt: TGTGCCAGCAGCCTGTGGCAGGGCAATGAGCAGTTCTTC
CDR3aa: CASSLWQGNEQFF

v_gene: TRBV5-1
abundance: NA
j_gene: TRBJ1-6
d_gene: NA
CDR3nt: TGCGCCAGCAGCTTTCAGGCAGGTCTTAATTCACCCCTCCACTTT
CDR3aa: CASSFQAGLNSPLHF

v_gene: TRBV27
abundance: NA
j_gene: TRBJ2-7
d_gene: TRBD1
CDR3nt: TGTGCCAGCAGTCCGAGGACAGGTCCCTACGAGCAGTACTTC
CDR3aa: CASSPRTGPYEQYF

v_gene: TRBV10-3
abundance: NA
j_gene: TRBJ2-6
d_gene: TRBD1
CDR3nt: TGTGCCATCAGTGGCGGGACAGGGAATACCGGGGCCAACGTCCTGACTTTC
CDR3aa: CAISGGTGNTGANVLTF

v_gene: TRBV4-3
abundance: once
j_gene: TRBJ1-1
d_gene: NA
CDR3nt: TGCGCCAGCAGCCAAGGCGGCCTGAACACTGAAGCTTTCTTT
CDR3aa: CASSQGGLNTEAFF

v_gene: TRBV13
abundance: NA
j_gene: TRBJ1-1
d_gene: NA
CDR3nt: TGTGCCAGCAGCTTAGCCCCGGGAGCAGCGGCTTTCTTT
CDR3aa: CASSLAPGAAAFF

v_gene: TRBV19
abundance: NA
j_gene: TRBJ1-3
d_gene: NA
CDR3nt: TGTGCCAGTAGTCCAGGGCTCTCTGGAAACACCATATATTTT
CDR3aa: CASSPGLSGNTIYF

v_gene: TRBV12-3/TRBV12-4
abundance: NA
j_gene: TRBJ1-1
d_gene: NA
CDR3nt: TGTGCCAGCAGTCTACAGCAGAGCACTGAAGCTTTCTTT
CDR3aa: CASSLQQSTEAFF

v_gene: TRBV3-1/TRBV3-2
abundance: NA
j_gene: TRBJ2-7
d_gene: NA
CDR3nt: TGTGCCAGCAGCAGGGAAAGCTACGAGCAGTACTTC
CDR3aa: CASSRESYEQYF

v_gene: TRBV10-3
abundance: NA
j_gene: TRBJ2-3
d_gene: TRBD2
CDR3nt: TGTGCCACCGGCGGGGGGAGAGATACGCAGTATTTT
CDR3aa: CATGGGRDTQYF

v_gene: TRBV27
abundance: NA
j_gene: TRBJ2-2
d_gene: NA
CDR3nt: TGTGCCAGCAGTTTGGTAGTCACCGGGGAGCTGTTTTTT
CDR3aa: CASSLVVTGELFF

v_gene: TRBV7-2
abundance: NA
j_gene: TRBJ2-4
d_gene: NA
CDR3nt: TGTGCCAGCAGGGATAGTACCGAAAACATTCAGTACTTC
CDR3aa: CASRDSTENIQYF

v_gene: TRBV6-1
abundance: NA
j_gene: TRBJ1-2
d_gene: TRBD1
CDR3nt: TGTGCCAGCAGTGACACCGGGACAGGGTACTATGGCTACACCTTC
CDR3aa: CASSDTGTGYYGYTF

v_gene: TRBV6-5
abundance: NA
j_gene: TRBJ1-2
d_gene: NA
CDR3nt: TGTGCCAGCAGTCAGGGTGGGATCCCCTATGGCTACACCTTC
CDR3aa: CASSQGGIPYGYTF

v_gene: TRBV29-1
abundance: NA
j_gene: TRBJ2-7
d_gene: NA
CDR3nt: TGCAGCGCTTCTGAAAGAGGGGGGGACGAGCAGTACTTC
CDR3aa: CSASERGGDEQYF

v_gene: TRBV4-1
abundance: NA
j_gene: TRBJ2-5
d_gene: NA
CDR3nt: TGCGCCAGCAGCCCCGGGACTTCCCAAGAGACCCAGTACTTC
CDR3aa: CASSPGTSQETQYF

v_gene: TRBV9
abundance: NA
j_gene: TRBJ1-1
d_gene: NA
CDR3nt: TGTGCCAGCAGCCCGCGGACTATGATAGGTCTAGAAGCTTTCTTT
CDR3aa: CASSPRTMIGLEAFF

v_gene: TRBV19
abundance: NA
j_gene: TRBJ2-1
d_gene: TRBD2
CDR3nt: TGTGCCAGTAGTATAGGTCTAGCGGGAGTCAATGAGCAGTTCTTC
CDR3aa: CASSIGLAGVNEQFF

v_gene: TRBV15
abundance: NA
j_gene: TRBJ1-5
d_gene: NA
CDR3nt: TGTGCCACCAGCCCGACAGGATATAGCAATCAGCCCCAGCATTTT
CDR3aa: CATSPTGYSNQPQHF

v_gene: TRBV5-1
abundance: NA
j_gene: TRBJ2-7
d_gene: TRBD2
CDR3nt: TGCGCCAGCAGCCCGGGGAAGCTAGCGGGGTACGAGCAGTACTTC
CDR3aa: CASSPGKLAGYEQYF

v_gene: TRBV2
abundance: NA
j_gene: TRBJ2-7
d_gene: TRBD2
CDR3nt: TGTGCCAGCAGTGTTGACCGGGCGGGAGAAGGCTACGAGCAGTACTTC
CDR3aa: CASSVDRAGEGYEQYF

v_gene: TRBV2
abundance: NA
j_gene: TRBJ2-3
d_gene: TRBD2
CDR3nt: TGTGCCAGCAGTGAACTAGCGGGAGGGACAGATACGCAGTATTTT
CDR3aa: CASSELAGGTDTQYF

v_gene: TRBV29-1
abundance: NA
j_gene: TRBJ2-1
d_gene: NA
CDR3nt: TGCAGCGTTCCCAGAGGACAGATTTACAATGAGCAGTTCTTC
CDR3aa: CSVPRGQIYNEQFF

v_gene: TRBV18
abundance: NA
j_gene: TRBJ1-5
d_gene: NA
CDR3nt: TGTGCCAGCTCACCATCGGGAGGCAATCAGCCCCAGCATTTT
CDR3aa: CASSPSGGNQPQHF

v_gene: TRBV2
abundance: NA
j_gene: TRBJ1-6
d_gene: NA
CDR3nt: TGTGCCAGACAGGGTGAGAATAATTCACCCCTCCACTTT
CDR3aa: CARQGENNSPLHF

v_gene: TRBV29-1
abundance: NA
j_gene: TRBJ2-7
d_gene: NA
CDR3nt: TGCAGCGGGTCCCGGGGGCCGGCCCACGAGCAGTACTTC
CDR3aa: CSGSRGPAHEQYF

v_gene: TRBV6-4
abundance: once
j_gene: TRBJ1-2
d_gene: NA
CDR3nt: TGTGCCAGCAGTCCTGACCGGCAGCCAAGGAGGGGCTACACCTTC
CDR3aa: CASSPDRQPRRGYTF

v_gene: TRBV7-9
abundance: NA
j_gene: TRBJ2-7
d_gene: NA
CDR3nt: TGTGCCAGCAGCGCTTCGGGTGGAAACGAGCAGTACTTC
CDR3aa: CASSASGGNEQYF

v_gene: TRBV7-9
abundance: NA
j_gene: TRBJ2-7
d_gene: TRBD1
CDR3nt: TGTGCCAGCAGCTGGACAGGCTACGAGCAGTACTTC
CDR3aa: CASSWTGYEQYF

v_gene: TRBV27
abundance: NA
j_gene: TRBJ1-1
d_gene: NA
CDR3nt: TGTGCCAGCTATAGTTACAGATCGAGCACTGAAGCTTTCTTT
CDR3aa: CASYSYRSSTEAFF

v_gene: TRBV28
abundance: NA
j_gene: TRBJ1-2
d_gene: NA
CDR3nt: TGTGCCAGCAGTTTAACAGGGAACTATGGCTACACCTTC
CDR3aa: CASSLTGNYGYTF